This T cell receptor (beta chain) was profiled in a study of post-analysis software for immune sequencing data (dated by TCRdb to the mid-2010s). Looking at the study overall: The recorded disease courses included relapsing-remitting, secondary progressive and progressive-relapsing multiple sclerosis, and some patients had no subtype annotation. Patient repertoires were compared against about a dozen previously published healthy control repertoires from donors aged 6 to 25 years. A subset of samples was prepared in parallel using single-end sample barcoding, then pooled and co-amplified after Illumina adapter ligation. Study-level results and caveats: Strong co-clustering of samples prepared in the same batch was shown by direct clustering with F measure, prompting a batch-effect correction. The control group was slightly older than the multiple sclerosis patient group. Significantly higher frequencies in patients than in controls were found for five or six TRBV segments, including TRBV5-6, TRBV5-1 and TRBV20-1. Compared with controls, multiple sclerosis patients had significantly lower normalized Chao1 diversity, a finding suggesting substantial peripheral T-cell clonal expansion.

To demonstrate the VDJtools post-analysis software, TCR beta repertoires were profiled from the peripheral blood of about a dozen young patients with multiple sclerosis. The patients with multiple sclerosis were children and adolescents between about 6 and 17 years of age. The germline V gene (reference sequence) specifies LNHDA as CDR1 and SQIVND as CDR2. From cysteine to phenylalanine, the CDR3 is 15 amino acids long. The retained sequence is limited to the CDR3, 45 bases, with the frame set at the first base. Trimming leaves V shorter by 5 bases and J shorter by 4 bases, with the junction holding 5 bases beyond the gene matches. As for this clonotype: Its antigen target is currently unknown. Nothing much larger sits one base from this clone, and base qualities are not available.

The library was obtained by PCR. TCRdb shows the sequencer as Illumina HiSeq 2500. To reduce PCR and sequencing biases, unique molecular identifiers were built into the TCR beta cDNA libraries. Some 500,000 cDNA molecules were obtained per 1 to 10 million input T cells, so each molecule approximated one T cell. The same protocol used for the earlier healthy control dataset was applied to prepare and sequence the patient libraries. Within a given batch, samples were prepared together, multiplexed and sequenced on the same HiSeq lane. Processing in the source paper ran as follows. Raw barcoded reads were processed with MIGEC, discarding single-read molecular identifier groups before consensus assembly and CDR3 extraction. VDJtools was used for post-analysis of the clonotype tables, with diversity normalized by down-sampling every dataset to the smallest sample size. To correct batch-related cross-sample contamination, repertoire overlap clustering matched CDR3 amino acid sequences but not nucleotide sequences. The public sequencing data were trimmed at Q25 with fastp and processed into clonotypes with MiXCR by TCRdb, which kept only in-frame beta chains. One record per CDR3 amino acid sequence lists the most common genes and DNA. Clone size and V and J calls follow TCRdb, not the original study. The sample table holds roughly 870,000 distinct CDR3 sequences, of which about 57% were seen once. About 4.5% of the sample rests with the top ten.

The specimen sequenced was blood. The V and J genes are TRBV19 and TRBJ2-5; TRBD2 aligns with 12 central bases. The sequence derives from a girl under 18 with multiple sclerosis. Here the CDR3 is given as CASSQTSGSTETQYF. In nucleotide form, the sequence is TGTGCCAGTAGTCAGACTAGCGGGAGCACAGAGACCCAGTACTTC.